This T cell receptor (beta chain) was captured in a study of blood T cell repertoires in COVID-19. Looking at the study overall: There were acute and convalescent COVID-19 samples, and they came from the United States, Italy and Spain. Sample material is recorded as cDNA or gDNA derived from T cells, B-cell-depleted T cells, or PBMCs.

Looked up from germline, CDR1 is SGHNT and CDR2 is YYREEE (reference sequence). This CDR3 spans 16 amino acids. V shed 0 bases and J 3 bases; nucleotides not matched to a gene: 7. Original data processing: From reference gene primer amplification, estimates of nucleated cell counts were derived. Only in-frame clones appear in the TCRdb table, and some are missing; sequencing was by immunoSEQ multiplex PCR. The DNA was the basis for D and trimming; V, J and clone size are from that table. Among about 280,000 clones, 83% were seen once, and the ten largest hold roughly 9.4%. The sample holds one count of this clone.

The sequenced sample consisted of peripheral blood. This receptor was obtained from a woman in her fifties or sixties who had recovered from COVID-19. The gene calls are TRBV5-4 and TRBJ2-3; TRBD1 matches at 7 bases. The CDR3 DNA sequence: TGTGCCAGCAGCTTGGGTGGGACAGTCTGGACAGATACGCAGTATTTT. Its protein product is CASSLGGTVWTDTQYF.